This TCR beta chain is from a study of T cells expressing NK-cell markers (dated by TCRdb to 2020 to 2021). Background for the entire study: Three sorted T-cell subsets (CD3+CD56+NKG2C+, CD3+CD56+NKG2C- and CD3+CD56-NKG2C+) from roughly eight donors had their TCR beta-chain repertoires profiled. Seven of the eight sequenced donors were HCMV-seropositive and one was HCMV-seronegative. Randomly selected healthy volunteers, three men and five women, were used as the eight sequenced donors. Sequencing of the libraries produced 2 x 150 bp reads on Illumina HiSeq 2000/2500, MiSeq or NextSeq.

As for this clonotype: The antigen it binds to is not known.

HCMV serostatus was determined by detecting HCMV-specific IgG in serum with a commercial ELISA kit. Ficoll density gradient centrifugation was used to isolate peripheral blood mononuclear cells from blood. On the study overall, not on this receptor specifically: For several donors, the dominant CD3+CD56+NKG2C+ clonotypes were among the top 10 CD8+ clonotypes and accounted for about 1.0-8% of CD8+ T cells. Whether the expanded NKG2C-expressing T cell clones were specific for HCMV antigens was left unclear. Those dominant clonotypes were again the most abundant among CD3+CD56-NKG2C+ cells in a handful of donors, at about 25-60.1%.

Inclusive of the bounding cysteine and phenylalanine, the CDR3 is 17 residues long. The DNA is unrecorded. CDR1 and CDR2, per the germline V gene, are ENHRY and SYGVKD. These reads were obtained on an Illumina HiSeq 2000. 5'RACE template switching, by which a universal primer site and unique molecular identifiers were added, was used to make TCR beta cDNA libraries. cDNA synthesis was primed from the TCR beta constant segment, followed by two successive PCR amplification steps. For the original study's pipeline: MIGEC handled demultiplexing of the reads and grouping by UMI, while MiTCR was used to assemble and quantify clonotypes. To remove erroneous sequences, TCR cDNA sequences were retained only when supported by two or more reads. The tcR package was used for downstream repertoire analysis, and clonotypes were matched across fractions by CDR3 nucleotide sequence plus V segment. VDJmatch was used to annotate antigen specificity against VDJdb, with one amino acid substitution allowed in CDR3. Following reprocessing of the reads by TCRdb, the data hold one row per CDR3 protein sequence and no DNA is available. These V and J calls are TCRdb output, not the study's own analysis. The sample's clone listing holds some 600,000 distinct CDR3 sequences. The top ten clonotypes cover less than 4.5% of the sample.

This sequence was found in a man aged 18 to 29 in good health. Donor details come from another sample of the same person, matched by shared clones. The sequencing sample was made of blood T cells: a sorted CD56 or NKG2C T cell subset, CD4+ or CD8+ T cells, or bulk PBMC T cells (not recorded which). Recombination linked TRBV10-3 to TRBJ2-7; TCRdb lists TRBD2, though no DNA is available to test this call. The CDR3 protein: CAISESGGRRVSYEQYF.